Only a few counts were recorded for the clone carrying this T cell receptor beta chain. What it recognizes is unknown. Clinical symptoms, serum thyroxine, TRAb, thyroid ultrasound and orbital computed tomography formed the basis of diagnosis. RNA transcripts were the source from which TCR beta CDR3 regions were amplified. The workflow started with a first-round RT-PCR run with HTBI primers and then moved on to a second-round multiplex PCR. TCRdb itself ran the multiplex PCR reads through MiXCR, one entry per CDR3 protein. The sample records 580,000 or so distinct CDR3 sequences, 39% being singletons. The data were taken from a study of Graves' ophthalmopathy and Graves' hyperthyroidism. Study-wide results and limits: Ophthalmopathy cases were distinguished from stable hyperthyroidism by a 13-signature model, reaching around 88% sensitivity and 81.08% specificity. The model flagged ophthalmopathy progression at approximately 70% sensitivity and 72% to 75% specificity. Most expanded clonotypes from thyroid (those above 0.001 frequency) were also found in blood.

In germline, CDR1 is SGHNT, CDR2 YYREEE (reference sequence). The CDR3 covers 15 residues. V was cut by 5 bases and J by 6 bases, with 20 bases left in between. What was sequenced was peripheral blood or thyroid tissue (not recorded which). This TCR was sampled from an adult man with Graves' hyperthyroidism. This chain links TRBV5-4 with TRBJ1-2; D is perhaps TRBD1 (6 bases). CDR3 nucleotides: TGTGCCAGCAGACAACAGACAGGCAGTCTCGATGGCTACACCTTC. As protein: CASRQQTGSLDGYTF.